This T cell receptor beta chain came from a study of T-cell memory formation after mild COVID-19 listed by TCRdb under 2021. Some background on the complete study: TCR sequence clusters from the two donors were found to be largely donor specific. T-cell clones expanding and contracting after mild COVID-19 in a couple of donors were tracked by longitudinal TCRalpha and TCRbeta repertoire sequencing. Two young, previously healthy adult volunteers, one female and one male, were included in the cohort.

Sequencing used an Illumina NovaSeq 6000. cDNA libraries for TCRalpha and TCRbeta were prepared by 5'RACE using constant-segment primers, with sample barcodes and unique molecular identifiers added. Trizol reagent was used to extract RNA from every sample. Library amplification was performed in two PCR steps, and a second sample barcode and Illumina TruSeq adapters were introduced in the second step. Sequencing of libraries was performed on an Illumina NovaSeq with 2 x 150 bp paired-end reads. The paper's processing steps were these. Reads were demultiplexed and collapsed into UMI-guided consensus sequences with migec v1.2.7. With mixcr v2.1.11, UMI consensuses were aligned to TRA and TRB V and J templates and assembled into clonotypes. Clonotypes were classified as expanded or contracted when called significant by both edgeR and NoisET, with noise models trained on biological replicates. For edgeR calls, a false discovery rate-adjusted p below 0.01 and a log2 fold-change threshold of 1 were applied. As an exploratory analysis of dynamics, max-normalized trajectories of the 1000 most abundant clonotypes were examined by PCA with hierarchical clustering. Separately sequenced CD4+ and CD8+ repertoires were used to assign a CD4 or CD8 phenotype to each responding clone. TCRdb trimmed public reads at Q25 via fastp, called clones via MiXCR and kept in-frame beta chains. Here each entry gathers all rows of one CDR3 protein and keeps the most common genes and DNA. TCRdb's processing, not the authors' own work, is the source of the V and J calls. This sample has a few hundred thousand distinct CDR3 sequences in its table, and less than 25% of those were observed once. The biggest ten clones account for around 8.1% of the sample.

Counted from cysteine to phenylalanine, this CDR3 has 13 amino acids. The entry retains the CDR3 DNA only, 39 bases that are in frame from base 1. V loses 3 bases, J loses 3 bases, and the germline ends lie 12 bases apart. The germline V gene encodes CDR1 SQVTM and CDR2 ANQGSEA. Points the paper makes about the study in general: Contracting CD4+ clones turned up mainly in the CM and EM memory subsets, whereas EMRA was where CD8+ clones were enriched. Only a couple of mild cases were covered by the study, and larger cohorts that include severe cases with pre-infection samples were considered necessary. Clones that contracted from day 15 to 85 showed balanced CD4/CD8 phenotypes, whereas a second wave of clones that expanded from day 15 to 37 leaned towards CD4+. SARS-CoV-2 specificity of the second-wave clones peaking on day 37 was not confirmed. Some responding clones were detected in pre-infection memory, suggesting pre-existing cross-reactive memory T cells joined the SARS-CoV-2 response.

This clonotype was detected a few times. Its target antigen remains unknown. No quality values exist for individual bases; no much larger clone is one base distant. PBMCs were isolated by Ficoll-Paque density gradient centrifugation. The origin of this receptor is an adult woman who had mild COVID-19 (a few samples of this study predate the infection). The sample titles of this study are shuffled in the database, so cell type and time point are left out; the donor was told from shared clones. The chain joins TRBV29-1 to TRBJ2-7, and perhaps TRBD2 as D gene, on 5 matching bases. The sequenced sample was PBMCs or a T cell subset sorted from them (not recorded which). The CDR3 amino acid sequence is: CSVEAGIGYEQYF. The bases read TGCAGCGTTGAGGCCGGGATCGGCTACGAGCAGTACTTC.